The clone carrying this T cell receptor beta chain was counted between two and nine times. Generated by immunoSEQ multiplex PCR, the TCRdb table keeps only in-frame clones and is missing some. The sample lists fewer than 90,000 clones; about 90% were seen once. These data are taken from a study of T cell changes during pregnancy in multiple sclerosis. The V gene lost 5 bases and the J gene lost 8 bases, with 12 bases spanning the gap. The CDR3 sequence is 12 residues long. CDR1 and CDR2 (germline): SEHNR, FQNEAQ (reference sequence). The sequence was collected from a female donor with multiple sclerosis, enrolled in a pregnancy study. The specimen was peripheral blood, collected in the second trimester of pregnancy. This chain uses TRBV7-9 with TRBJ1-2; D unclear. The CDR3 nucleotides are TGTGCCAGCAGCCCCACGGGGAACGGCTACACCTTC. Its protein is CASSPTGNGYTF.